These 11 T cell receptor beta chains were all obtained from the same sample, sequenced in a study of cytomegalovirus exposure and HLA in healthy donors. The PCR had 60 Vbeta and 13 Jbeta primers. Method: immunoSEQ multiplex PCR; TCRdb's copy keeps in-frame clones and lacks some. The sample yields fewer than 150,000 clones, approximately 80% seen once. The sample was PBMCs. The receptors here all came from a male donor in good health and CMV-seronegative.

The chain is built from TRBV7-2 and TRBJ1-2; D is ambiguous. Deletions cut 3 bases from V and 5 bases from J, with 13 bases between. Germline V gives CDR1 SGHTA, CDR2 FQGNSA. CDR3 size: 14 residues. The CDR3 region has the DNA TGTGCCAGCAGCTTCTCAGGAATTAATTATGGCTACACCTTC. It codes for CASSFSGINYGYTF.

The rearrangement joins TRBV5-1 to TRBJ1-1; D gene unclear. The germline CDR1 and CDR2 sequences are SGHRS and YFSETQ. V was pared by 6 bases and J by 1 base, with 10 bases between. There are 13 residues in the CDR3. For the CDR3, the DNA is TGCGCCAGCAATGTAGAACCGAACACTGAAGCTTTCTTT. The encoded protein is CASNVEPNTEAFF.

CDR3 DNA: TGTGCCAGCAGCTCGGGACAGATCTTCACAGATACGCAGTATTTT. Its protein product is CASSSGQIFTDTQYF. The rearrangement uses TRBV7-2 and TRBJ2-3; TRBD1 aligns across 7 bases. This CDR3 region has 15 residues. The germline gives CDR1 SGHTA, CDR2 FQGNSA. After removal of 4 bases from V and 2 bases from J, the junction contained 6 bases not matched to a gene.

CDR3 DNA: TGCGCCAGCAGCTTGGCAGGCAGCGGCCAAGAGACCCAGTACTTC. This sequence encodes CASSLAGSGQETQYF. The chain has TRBV5-1 and TRBJ2-5, with a tentative D call TRBD2 (5 bases). Trimming cost V 0 bases and J 1 base, with 10 bases left between them. This CDR3 comprises 15 residues. Looked up from germline, CDR1 is SGHRS and CDR2 is YFSETQ.

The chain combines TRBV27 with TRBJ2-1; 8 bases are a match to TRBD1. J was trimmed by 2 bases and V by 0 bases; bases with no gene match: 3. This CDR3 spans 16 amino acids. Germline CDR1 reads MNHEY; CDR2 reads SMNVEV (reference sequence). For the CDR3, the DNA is TGTGCCAGCAGTTTATCCGGACAGGGCGCCTACAATGAGCAGTTCTTC. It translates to CASSLSGQGAYNEQFF.

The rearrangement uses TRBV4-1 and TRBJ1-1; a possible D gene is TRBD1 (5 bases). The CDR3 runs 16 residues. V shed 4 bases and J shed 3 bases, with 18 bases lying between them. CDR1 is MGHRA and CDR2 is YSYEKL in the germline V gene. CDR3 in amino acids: CASSPRGGGADTEAFF. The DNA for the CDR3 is TGCGCCAGCAGCCCCCGGGGCGGAGGGGCGGACACTGAAGCTTTCTTT.

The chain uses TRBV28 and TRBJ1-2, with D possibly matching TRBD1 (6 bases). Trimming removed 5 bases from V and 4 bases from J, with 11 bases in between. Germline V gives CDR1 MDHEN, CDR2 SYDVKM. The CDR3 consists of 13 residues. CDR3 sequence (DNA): TGTGCCAGCAGTCCTACAGGGAGCTATGGCTACACCTTC. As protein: CASSPTGSYGYTF.

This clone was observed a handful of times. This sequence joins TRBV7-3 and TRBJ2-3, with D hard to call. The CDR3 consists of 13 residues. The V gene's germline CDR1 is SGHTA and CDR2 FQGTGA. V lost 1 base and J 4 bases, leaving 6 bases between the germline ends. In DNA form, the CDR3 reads TGTGCCAGCAGCTTAATGGGCTCAGATACGCAGTATTTT. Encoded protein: CASSLMGSDTQYF.

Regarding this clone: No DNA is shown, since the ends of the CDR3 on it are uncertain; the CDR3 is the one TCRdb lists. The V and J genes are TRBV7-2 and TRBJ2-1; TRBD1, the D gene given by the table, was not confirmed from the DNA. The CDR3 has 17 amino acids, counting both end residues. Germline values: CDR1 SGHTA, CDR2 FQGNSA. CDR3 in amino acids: CASSSSLEDSSPNEQFF.

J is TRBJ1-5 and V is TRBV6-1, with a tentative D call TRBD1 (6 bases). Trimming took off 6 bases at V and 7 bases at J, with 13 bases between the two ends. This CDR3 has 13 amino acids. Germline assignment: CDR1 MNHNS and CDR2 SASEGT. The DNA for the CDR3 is TGTGCCAGCAGAGCAGACAGGTTCCAGCCCCAGCATTTT. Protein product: CASRADRFQPQHF.

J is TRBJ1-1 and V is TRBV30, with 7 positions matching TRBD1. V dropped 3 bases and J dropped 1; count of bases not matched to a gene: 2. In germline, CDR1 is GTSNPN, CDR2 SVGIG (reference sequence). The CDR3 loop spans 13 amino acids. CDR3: CAWSRGTNTEAFF. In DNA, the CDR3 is TGTGCCTGGAGCAGGGGGACGAACACTGAAGCTTTCTTT.